The subject of this entry is one T cell receptor beta chain. The source of the sample is a study of blood T cell repertoires in COVID-19. On the study more broadly: Nucleic acid was either cDNA or gDNA, and it came from T cells, B-cell-depleted T cells, or PBMCs.

Enrolled through a virtual design, the participants were between 18 and 89 years of age and came from approximately 25 US areas. Trimming at V came to 4 bases and at J to 4 bases, leaving 9 bases not matched to a gene. The V gene's germline CDR1 is SGHRS and CDR2 YFSETQ. The CDR3 sequence is 15 residues long. Sequencing was performed with immunoSEQ multiplex PCR; in TCRdb, only in-frame clones are kept and a portion is missing. The sample has about 230,000 clones; approximately 89% are singletons. Source material: PBMCs or T cells enriched from blood (not recorded which). The chain employs TRBV5-1 and TRBJ2-3; TRBD2 matches at 7 bases. This TCR came from a woman aged 40 to 50 with acute COVID-19. Here the CDR3 reads CASSGAGVRADTQYF. DNA of the CDR3: TGCGCCAGCAGCGGGGCGGGGGTCAGGGCAGATACGCAGTATTTT.